Below, 20 T cell receptor beta chains from the same sample are listed, as sequenced in a study of blood T cell repertoires in COVID-19. Clones were sequenced by immunoSEQ multiplex PCR, and TCRdb holds only the in-frame ones, with some missing. This table has 250,000 or so clones, about 91% appearing once. Material: PBMCs or T cells enriched from blood (not recorded which). These receptors were collected from a woman aged 40 to 50 with acute COVID-19.

This clone has a handful of counts. The J gene is TRBJ1-3, the V gene TRBV7-2, with D uncertain. The CDR3 length is 14 residues. Trimming shortened V by 7 bases and J by 1 base, and 11 bases separated the two germline ends. Germline V lookup: CDR1 SGHTA, CDR2 FQGNSA. DNA for the CDR3: TGTGCCAGCACCTCCATGAGTTCTGGAAACACCATATATTTT. Its translation: CASTSMSSGNTIYF.

V usage is TRBV18 and J usage is TRBJ1-1; no reliable D call. In germline, CDR1 is KGHSH, CDR2 LQKENI. This CDR3 spans 14 amino acids. Trimming stripped 3 bases from V and 3 bases from J, with 11 bases between. The CDR3 spells CASSPKRADTEAFF. CDR3 bases: TGTGCCAGCTCACCTAAGAGGGCGGACACTGAAGCTTTCTTT.

V and J are TRBV27 and TRBJ2-1; 8 positions match TRBD2. From germline, CDR1 is MNHEY and CDR2 SMNVEV (reference sequence). The CDR3 spans 16 residues. The ends lost 6 bases at V and 8 bases at J; junction bases unmatched: 15. Here the CDR3 DNA reads TGTGCCAGCAGCGGCGTCGGACTAGCCCCCGTGGATGAGCAGTTCTTC. As protein: CASSGVGLAPVDEQFF.

The CDR3 DNA is TGCAGCGTCCTTCAGGTGGGGGGTAACACCGGGGAGCTGTTTTTT. This translates into CSVLQVGGNTGELFF. The chain recombines TRBV29-1 with TRBJ2-2, with a tentative D call TRBD2 (6 bases). CDR3 length: 15 amino acids. Trimming took 6 bases from V and 2 from J, leaving 16 bases between them. CDR1 and CDR2 from the germline V gene are SQVTM and ANQGSEA.

This sequence joins TRBV5-1 and TRBJ1-2; D uncertain. The CDR3 is made up of 15 amino acids. The V gene's germline CDR1 is SGHRS and CDR2 YFSETQ. The V and J ends lost 2 bases and 1 base respectively, with 12 bases between them. CDR3 residues: CASSFSVTVNYGYTF. CDR3 nucleotides: TGCGCCAGCAGCTTTTCGGTTACAGTTAACTATGGCTACACCTTC.

This chain joins TRBV27 and TRBJ2-1; 12 bases line up with TRBD2. CDR1 MNHEY and CDR2 SMNVEV come from the germline V gene (reference sequence). V trimming: 7 bases; J trimming: 11 bases; junction bases outside the gene matches: 15. The CDR3 loop spans 16 amino acids. Here the CDR3 DNA reads TGTGCCAGCACTCCTAGCGGGAGGGCCGAAGGGTCTAAGCAGTTCTTC. This translates into CASTPSGRAEGSKQFF.

The chain is built from TRBV5-1 and TRBJ2-5; 8 bases line up with TRBD1. V lost 4 bases to trimming and J lost 7 bases; unmatched junction nucleotides: 9. Germline V gene sequence: CDR1 SGHRS, CDR2 YFSETQ. The CDR3 has 14 residues. The CDR3: CASSLWDTGGTQYF. The DNA of the CDR3 is TGCGCCAGCAGCCTGTGGGATACAGGGGGGACCCAGTACTTC.

The chain is built from TRBV7-9 and TRBJ1-1, with 9 nucleotides matching TRBD1. The germline gives CDR1 SEHNR, CDR2 FQNEAQ (reference sequence). Germline trimming cut 5 bases from V and 3 bases from J; bases unmatched to any gene: 10. The CDR3 is made up of 16 amino acids. CDR3 in DNA: TGTGCCAGCAGCCCCGGGACAGGGTTGTTGCACACTGAAGCTTTCTTT. Encoded protein: CASSPGTGLLHTEAFF. The full variable domain, completed using reference TRBV7-9 and TRBJ1-1, is DTGVSQNPRHKITKRGQNVTFRCDPISEHNRLYWYRQTLGQGPEFLTYFQNEAQLEKSRLLSDRFSAERPKGSFSTLEIQRTEQGDSAMYLCASSPGTGLLHTEAFFGQGTRLTVV.

This clone was seen a few times. The V call is TRBV7-8, the J call TRBJ1-3; D call uncertain. Germline CDR1 is SGHVS and CDR2 is FQNEAQ. There are 15 residues in the CDR3. Trimming left V 3 bases short and J 0 bases short, with 9 bases between. DNA of the CDR3: TGTGCCAGCAGCTTTGCAGGAAACTCTGGAAACACCATATATTTT. This codes for CASSFAGNSGNTIYF.

The rearrangement uses TRBV11-3 and TRBJ1-1; weak D call: TRBD1 (6 bases). There are 14 residues in the CDR3. Germline values: CDR1 SGHNT, CDR2 YENEEA. The ends were cut back, 7 bases at V and 6 bases at J, with 18 bases in the middle. The CDR3 nucleotides are TGTGCCAGCACCTTGCGCGGGGGGCTTTCTGAAGCTTTCTTT. Translating it yields CASTLRGGLSEAFF. The complete variable domain, with remaining parts taken from reference TRBV11-3 and TRBJ1-1, reads EAGVVQSPRYKIIEKKQPVAFWCNPISGHNTLYWYLQNLGQGPELLIRYENEEAVDDSQLPKDRFSAERLKGVDSTLKIQPAELGDSAVYLCASTLRGGLSEAFFGQGTRLTVV.

In DNA form, the CDR3 reads TGCAGCGTTGCGGGGGACTTCACAGATACGCAGTATTTT. This translates into CSVAGDFTDTQYF. The chain is built from TRBV29-1 and TRBJ2-3; tentative D call: TRBD2 (6 bases). The CDR3 contains 13 residues. V was cut by 4 bases and J by 2 bases, with 10 bases left in between. Germline loops: CDR1 SQVTM, CDR2 ANQGSEA.

The chain recombines TRBV7-2 with TRBJ1-4; D unresolved. The ends were cut back, 5 bases at V and 5 bases at J, with 9 bases in the middle. Germline CDR1 SGHTA, CDR2 FQGNSA. The CDR3 is made up of 13 amino acids. The CDR3 sequence: CASSPQANEKLFF. As DNA, the CDR3 is TGTGCCAGCAGCCCCCAAGCAAATGAAAAACTGTTTTTT. The whole variable domain, remainder taken from reference TRBV7-2 and TRBJ1-4, is GAGVSQSPSNKVTEKGKDVELRCDPISGHTALYWYRQSLGQGLEFLIYFQGNSAPDKSGLPSDRFSAERTGGSVSTLTIQRTQQEDSAVYLCASSPQANEKLFFGSGTQLSVL.

The chain employs TRBV30 and TRBJ1-6; 8 bases map to TRBD1. CDR1 and CDR2 (germline): GTSNPN, SVGIG (reference sequence). The CDR3 consists of 15 residues. Trimming removed 0 bases from V and 10 bases from J; junction bases left unmatched: 8. CDR3 DNA: TGTGCCTGGAGTGTAGAAGGGACAGGTTTCTCACCCCTCCACTTT. Translation gives CAWSVEGTGFSPLHF.

CDR3 bases: TGTGCCAGCAGTCCTTCCTACGAGCAGTACTTC. Translated, it gives CASSPSYEQYF. The chain carries TRBV2 and TRBJ2-7; D gene unclear. CDR1 and CDR2 from the germline V gene are SNHLY and FYNNEI. The CDR3 totals 11 residues. V was cut by 5 bases and J by 1 base, with 3 bases left in between.

This chain links TRBV27 with TRBJ1-6; 8 bases are a match to TRBD1. CDR3 length: 16 residues. J lost 7 bases, V lost 0 bases, and 5 bases had no gene match. Per the germline V gene, CDR1 is MNHEY and CDR2 is SMNVEV (reference sequence). The CDR3 loop reads CASSLSRDRLNSPLHF. The CDR3 bases are TGTGCCAGCAGTTTATCTAGGGACAGGCTAAATTCACCCCTCCACTTT.

The rearrangement uses TRBV27 and TRBJ2-3, with 8 bases aligning to TRBD2. V was clipped by 4 bases and J by 2 bases; unmatched bases: 5. The CDR3 sequence is 15 residues long. Germline CDR1 and CDR2: MNHEY and SMNVEV (reference sequence). This CDR3 reads CASSYAGGVTDTQYF. CDR3 in DNA: TGTGCCAGCAGTTACGCGGGAGGCGTCACAGATACGCAGTATTTT.

This chain uses TRBV9 with TRBJ1-3, with D tentatively TRBD1 (5 bases). This CDR3 is built from 16 residues. In germline, CDR1 is SGDLS, CDR2 YYNGEE. The V end lost 4 bases, the J end lost 4 bases, and 18 bases lay between the germline ends. This CDR3 is CASSPSGGRRGNTIYF. CDR3 in DNA: TGTGCCAGCAGCCCCTCCGGGGGACGACGAGGAAACACCATATATTTT.

This rearrangement joins TRBV19 to TRBJ1-5; D gene ambiguous. Trimming removed 3 bases from V and 5 bases from J, with 8 bases in between. CDR1 and CDR2 (germline): LNHDA, SQIVND (reference sequence). The CDR3 has 13 amino acids. Here the CDR3 reads CASSMDGDQPQHF. The DNA for the CDR3 is TGTGCCAGTAGTATGGACGGGGATCAGCCCCAGCATTTT.

This rearrangement joins TRBV10-3 to TRBJ1-1; 11 bases line up with TRBD1. V shed 8 bases and J 5 bases; nucleotides not matched to a gene: 4. The CDR3 loop spans 13 amino acids. In germline, CDR1 is ENHRY, CDR2 SYGVKD. The chain's CDR3 is CAIGQGAGTEAFF. CDR3 bases: TGTGCCATCGGACAGGGGGCAGGGACTGAAGCTTTCTTT.

For this clone: The junction does not match germline at one end; this may be a read error. V gene TRBV6-2 or TRBV6-3 combines with J gene TRBJ2-3, with 8 bases matching TRBD1. The CDR3 totals 14 residues. Germline V gene sequence: CDR1 MNHEY, CDR2 SVGEGT. CDR3 protein: CASSYFQGASTPDF. As DNA, the CDR3 is TGTGCCAGCAGTTACTTTCAGGGGGCTTCGACGCCGGATTTT.